Each of the 30 T cell receptor beta chains below was sequenced from the same sample in a study of blood T cell repertoires in COVID-19. TCRdb's copy holds only in-frame clones and misses some; the assay was immunoSEQ multiplex PCR. The sample holds tens of thousands of clones, roughly 88% seen once. Sample: peripheral blood. These TCRs come from a human donor in a cohort sampled during active COVID-19.

The V gene is TRBV10-2, the J gene TRBJ1-2; D gene uncertain. Trimming pared 2 bases from V and 3 bases from J, leaving 7 bases between. This CDR3 is built from 13 residues. Germline CDR1 WSHSY, CDR2 SAAADI. The CDR3 DNA reads TGCGCCAGCAGTGAGGGGAGCTACTATGGCTACACCTTC. Its translation: CASSEGSYYGYTF.

This chain joins TRBV30 and TRBJ1-2; a weak D match, TRBD1 (5 bases). Per germline, CDR1 GTSNPN and CDR2 SVGIG (reference sequence). Trimming pared 4 bases from V and 2 bases from J, leaving 11 bases between. The CDR3 is 13 amino acids. Here the CDR3 reads CAWTPDRNYGYTF. The CDR3 DNA follows: TGTGCCTGGACTCCAGACAGAAACTATGGCTACACCTTC.

The V and J genes are TRBV7-6 and TRBJ2-7, with 10 nucleotides matching TRBD2. This CDR3 region has 15 residues. V lost 6 bases, J lost 3 bases, and 8 bases stayed unmatched. CDR1 and CDR2 (germline): SGHVS, FNYEAQ. CDR3 sequence (DNA): TGTGCCAGCAGTTCCACTAGCGGGGCTTTCTACGAGCAGTACTTC. Translated, it gives CASSSTSGAFYEQYF.

The genes are TRBV18 and TRBJ2-5; 7 bases map to TRBD1. This CDR3 has 14 amino acids. With 2 bases clipped from V and 4 bases from J, the junction kept 4 bases outside the gene matches. The germline gives CDR1 KGHSH, CDR2 LQKENI. In DNA, the CDR3 is TGTGCCAGCTCACCATCAGGGGGTACAGAGACCCAGTACTTC. Translating it yields CASSPSGGTETQYF.

The chain joins TRBV9 to TRBJ2-1; weak D call: TRBD2 (5 bases). The CDR3 spans 16 residues. CDR1 SGDLS and CDR2 YYNGEE come from the germline V gene. Trimming removed 0 bases at V and 0 bases at J, with 10 bases between. The CDR3 DNA reads as TGTGCCAGCAGCGTAGAGAGCGGAAGCTCCTACAATGAGCAGTTCTTC. It codes for CASSVESGSSYNEQFF.

The chain uses TRBV14 and TRBJ2-7, with 9 nucleotides matching TRBD1. Germline-derived CDR1 and CDR2 are SGHDN and FVKESK. V trimming: 5 bases; J trimming: 2 bases; junction bases outside the gene matches: 7. The CDR3 covers 15 residues. The CDR3 coding sequence is TGTGCCAGCAGCGTAGGGTGGACAGGGGCCTACGAGCAGTACTTC. It encodes CASSVGWTGAYEQYF. The entire variable domain, with the rest obtained from reference TRBV14 and TRBJ2-7, is as follows: EAGVTQFPSHSVIEKGQTVTLRCDPISGHDNLYWYRRVMGKEIKFLLHFVKESKQDESGMPNNRFLAERTGGTYSTLKVQPAELEDSGVYFCASSVGWTGAYEQYFGPGTRLTVT.

CDR3 in amino acids: CASSLQGTAYGYTF. CDR3 coding DNA: TGTGCCAGCAGTTTACAAGGGACAGCCTATGGCTACACCTTC. The chain joins TRBV27 to TRBJ1-2, with 7 bases that match TRBD1. After removal of 2 bases from V and 4 bases from J, the junction contained 4 bases not matched to a gene. CDR1 and CDR2 (germline): MNHEY, SMNVEV (reference sequence). The CDR3 has 14 residues.

The chain is built from TRBV2 and TRBJ2-1; the D gene is possibly TRBD2 (6 bases). This CDR3 is built from 11 residues. V was shortened by 6 bases and J by 15 bases, with 15 bases between the two germline ends. From germline, CDR1 is SNHLY and CDR2 FYNNEI. The CDR3 DNA follows: TGTGCCAGCAGGAGAACTAGCAGAAGGTTCTTC. This sequence encodes CASRRTSRRFF. Looking up the rest from reference TRBV2 and TRBJ2-1 gives the full variable domain: EPEVTQTPSHQVTQMGQEVILRCVPISNHLYFYWYRQILGQKVEFLVSFYNNEISEKSEIFDDQFSVERPDGSNFTLKIRSTKLEDSAMYFCASRRTSRRFFGPGTRLTVL.

The V gene is TRBV5-4, the J gene TRBJ1-1; 8 nucleotides align to TRBD1. CDR3 length equals 14 residues. The V and J ends lost 4 bases and 0 bases, in that order; junction bases with no gene match: 2. Looked up from germline, CDR1 is SGHNT and CDR2 is YYREEE (reference sequence). The chain's CDR3 is CASSRTGMNTEAFF. CDR3 bases: TGTGCCAGCAGCAGGACAGGGATGAACACTGAAGCTTTCTTT.

CDR3 region: CASSQLAGGPGADTQYF. CDR3 bases: TGTGCCAGCAGCCAACTAGCGGGGGGGCCGGGGGCAGATACGCAGTATTTT. The genes are TRBV7-8 and TRBJ2-3; 13 bases map to TRBD2. The length of the CDR3 is 17 residues. With V trimmed by 5 bases and J by 4 bases, 9 bases remained unmatched. Germline V gene sequence: CDR1 SGHVS, CDR2 FQNEAQ.

The gene calls are TRBV14 and TRBJ2-1; 8 bases line up with TRBD2. The trim removed 2 bases at V and 1 base at J, leaving 10 bases unmatched. This CDR3 contains 18 residues. The germline V gene has CDR1 SGHDN and CDR2 FVKESK. CDR3 coding DNA: TGTGCCAGCAGCCAACTTGAGGGAGCGGGAGAATCCTACAATGAGCAGTTCTTC. This sequence encodes CASSQLEGAGESYNEQFF.

The V call is TRBV10-3, the J call TRBJ2-3; no clear D gene. Germline V gene data show CDR1 as ENHRY and CDR2 as SYGVKD. Trimming left V 1 base short and J 5 bases short, with 4 bases between. CDR3 length: 12 residues. The CDR3 loop is CAISELQDTQYF. DNA for the CDR3: TGTGCCATCAGTGAGTTACAAGATACGCAGTATTTT.

The J gene is TRBJ1-2, the V gene TRBV5-4, with D perhaps TRBD1 (5 bases). There are 13 residues in the CDR3. Germline lookup yields CDR1 SGHNT and CDR2 YYREEE (reference sequence). V lost 4 bases to trimming and J lost 2 bases, with 9 bases between them. The CDR3 region has the DNA TGTGCCAGCAGCCTGAACAGGAACTATGGCTACACCTTC. Translation: CASSLNRNYGYTF.

This rearrangement joins TRBV12-3 or TRBV12-4 to TRBJ2-7, with 7 positions matching TRBD1. The CDR3 contains 12 residues. The V gene end was trimmed by 6 bases and the J gene end by 4 bases; junction bases not matched to a gene: 3. The CDR3 sequence: CASSPTGYEQYF. Written as DNA, the CDR3 is TGTGCCAGCAGCCCGACAGGGTACGAGCAGTACTTC.

The chain links TRBV7-9 to TRBJ2-2, with 9 bases identical to TRBD1. V lost 3 bases to trimming and J lost 3 bases; unmatched junction nucleotides: 8. CDR1 SEHNR and CDR2 FQNEAQ come from the germline V gene (reference sequence). The CDR3 has 17 residues. The CDR3 DNA sequence: TGTGCCAGCAGCTTGGAGATGACAGGGGGACACACCGGGGAGCTGTTTTTT. Residues: CASSLEMTGGHTGELFF.

The rearrangement uses TRBV20-1 and TRBJ2-7, with D perhaps matching TRBD1 (6 bases). The ends were cut back, 7 bases at V and 5 bases at J, with 12 bases in the middle. The CDR3 runs to 11 residues. Germline V gene data show CDR1 as DFQATT and CDR2 as SNEGSKA (reference sequence). DNA of the CDR3: TGCAGTGTCAAACAGGGTAACGAGCAGTACTTC. This gives the protein CSVKQGNEQYF.

V usage is TRBV27 and J usage is TRBJ2-4, with TRBD2 identical over 13 bases. CDR3 length: 16 amino acids. The germline V gene has CDR1 MNHEY and CDR2 SMNVEV (reference sequence). J lost 8 bases, V lost 3 bases, and 7 bases had no gene match. The CDR3 is CASSLVGGLAGDIQYF. DNA for the CDR3: TGTGCCAGCAGTTTGGTTGGCGGACTAGCGGGGGACATTCAGTACTTC.

The count of this clone is one. The chain combines TRBV13 with TRBJ2-7, with 15 bases that match TRBD2. The CDR3 sequence is 16 residues long. Germline trimming cut 5 bases from V and 3 bases from J; bases unmatched to any gene: 5. Germline CDR1 and CDR2: PRHDT and FYEKMQ (reference sequence). The CDR3 is CASSTRTSGGDYEQYF. The CDR3 coding sequence is TGTGCCAGCAGCACACGGACTAGCGGGGGGGACTACGAGCAGTACTTC.

The chain is built from TRBV28 and TRBJ2-5; no clear D gene. The CDR3 covers 13 residues. Germline V gives CDR1 MDHEN, CDR2 SYDVKM. The V end lost 3 bases, the J end lost 5 bases, and 10 bases lay between the germline ends. Here the CDR3 reads CASSFLRGETQYF. As DNA, the CDR3 is TGTGCCAGCAGTTTTCTTCGCGGCGAGACCCAGTACTTC.

The sample holds a few counts of this clone. The genes are TRBV7-2 and TRBJ2-7; 8 bases line up with TRBD1. Germline trimming cut 5 bases from V and 5 bases from J; bases unmatched to any gene: 5. Germline V lookup: CDR1 SGHTA, CDR2 FQGNSA. CDR3 size: 13 residues. CDR3 sequence: CASSADRVNEQYF. CDR3 nucleotides: TGTGCCAGCAGCGCGGACAGGGTAAACGAGCAGTACTTC.

The chain carries TRBV19 and TRBJ1-6; TRBD1 matches at 10 bases. Per germline, CDR1 LNHDA and CDR2 SQIVND (reference sequence). The CDR3 covers 15 residues. V shed 6 bases, J shed 10 bases, and the junction held 9 bases outside the gene matches. CDR3 amino acids: CASRMGQGMGSPLHF. Here the CDR3 DNA reads TGTGCCAGTAGGATGGGACAGGGGATGGGATCACCCCTCCACTTT.

The chain combines TRBV20-1 with TRBJ1-2; no definite D call. The germline gives CDR1 DFQATT, CDR2 SNEGSKA (reference sequence). CDR3 length: 15 residues. The germline V and J ends were trimmed by 3 bases and 3 bases, with 17 bases remaining between them. The CDR3 is CSASSAGGLDYGYTF. CDR3 nucleotide sequence: TGCAGTGCTAGTAGTGCAGGCGGACTGGACTATGGCTACACCTTC.

This rearrangement joins TRBV5-4 to TRBJ1-1, with TRBD1 matching over 7 bases. V was pared by 6 bases and J by 0 bases, with 5 bases of the junction left unmatched. The CDR3 length is 14 residues. Germline values: CDR1 SGHNT, CDR2 YYREEE (reference sequence). This CDR3 reads CASITQGLNTEAFF. The CDR3 DNA reads TGTGCCAGCATCACACAGGGGTTGAACACTGAAGCTTTCTTT.

The chain recombines TRBV4-2 with TRBJ1-2, with TRBD1 matching 7 bases. Germline V CDR1 and CDR2: LGHNA, YNFKEQ. This CDR3 contains 16 residues. V lost 4 bases, J lost 8 bases, and 16 bases stayed unmatched. CDR3 residues: CASSPERDSLFRGYTF. CDR3 DNA: TGTGCCAGCAGCCCCGAAAGGGACAGTCTCTTTCGGGGCTACACCTTC.

This chain uses TRBV5-1 with TRBJ2-7; 9 positions match TRBD1. The CDR3 length is 13 residues. The V gene end was trimmed by 6 bases and the J gene end by 4 bases; junction bases not matched to a gene: 5. Germline V lookup: CDR1 SGHRS, CDR2 YFSETQ. CDR3 sequence (DNA): TGCGCCAGCAAGGGACAGGGACGTTACGAGCAGTACTTC. Its protein product is CASKGQGRYEQYF.

The rearrangement uses TRBV7-2 and TRBJ2-1; 7 bases fit TRBD1. Germline-derived CDR1 and CDR2 are SGHTA and FQGNSA. CDR3 size: 16 residues. V gave up 3 bases and J gave up 9 bases; unmatched junction bases: 14. The CDR3 coding sequence is TGTGCCAGCAGCTTTCTCATCTACGACAGGGCAAGTGAGCAGTTCTTC. This codes for CASSFLIYDRASEQFF.

The rearrangement joins TRBV28 to TRBJ2-7; 7 bases line up with TRBD2. CDR3 length: 15 amino acids. Per the germline V gene, CDR1 is MDHEN and CDR2 is SYDVKM. With 2 bases clipped from V and 4 bases from J, the junction kept 8 bases outside the gene matches. CDR3 protein: CASSLQGGSSYEQYF. In DNA form, the CDR3 reads TGTGCCAGCAGTTTACAGGGCGGGAGTTCTTACGAGCAGTACTTC.

This rearrangement joins TRBV4-2 to TRBJ1-3; D call uncertain. The germline V gene has CDR1 LGHNA and CDR2 YNFKEQ. CDR3 length equals 17 residues. Trimming shortened V by 0 bases and J by 0 bases, and 12 bases separated the two germline ends. CDR3 sequence reads: CASSQDPSGSSGNTIYF. The CDR3 nucleotides read TGTGCCAGCAGCCAAGATCCATCCGGGAGCTCTGGAAACACCATATATTTT.

This clone was detected a few times. This chain links TRBV24-1 with TRBJ1-5, with no clear D. V lost 9 bases and J lost 0, with 8 bases in between. Germline lookup yields CDR1 KGHDR and CDR2 SFDVKD. The CDR3 covers 13 residues. CDR3 protein: CATRGGSNQPQHF. DNA of the CDR3: TGTGCCACCCGGGGTGGTAGCAATCAGCCCCAGCATTTT.

The V call is TRBV12-5, the J call TRBJ1-1; D is unclear. V lost 5 bases to trimming and J lost 0 bases, with 7 bases between them. The CDR3 is 13 residues long. Germline lookup yields CDR1 LGHNT and CDR2 FRNRAP. The CDR3 spells CASGGGMNTEAFF. The CDR3 DNA is TGTGCTAGTGGTGGCGGGATGAACACTGAAGCTTTCTTT.